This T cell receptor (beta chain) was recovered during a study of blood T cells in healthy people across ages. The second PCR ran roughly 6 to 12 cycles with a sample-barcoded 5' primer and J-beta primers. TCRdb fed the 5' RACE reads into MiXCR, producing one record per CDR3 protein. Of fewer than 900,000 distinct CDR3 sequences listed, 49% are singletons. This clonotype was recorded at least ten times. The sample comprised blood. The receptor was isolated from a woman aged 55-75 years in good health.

CDR3 in amino acids: CASSRGLKSYEQYF. DNA of the CDR3: TGTGCCAGCAGCAGGGGACTTAAGTCCTACGAGCAGTACTTC. V and J are TRBV7-2 and TRBJ2-7; possibly TRBD2 for D (6 bases). CDR1 SGHTA and CDR2 FQGNSA come from the germline V gene. The CDR3 covers 14 residues. The V end was cut by 5 bases, the J end by 1 base, with 12 bases between.